The rows below give T cell receptor beta chains drawn from one sample of a study of blood T cell repertoires in COVID-19. Profiled with immunoSEQ multiplex PCR; TCRdb holds only in-frame clones, not every one. The sample lists approximately 150,000 clones, 65% to 85% occurring once. Sequencing used peripheral blood. These receptors came from a man aged 45-65 years with active or convalescent COVID-19. The CDR3 runs from the conserved cysteine through the conserved F or W. A D gene is named only where the DNA matches it firmly. Clone size is given for some rows only: seen once, a few or many times, or a class if the clone is expanded.

D gene,V gene,clone size,J gene,CDR3 DNA,CDR3 protein
TRBD2,TRBV9,-,TRBJ2-5,TGTGCCAGCAGCGTACTAGCGGGAGGGCAAGAGACCCAGTACTTC,CASSVLAGGQETQYF
TRBD1,TRBV5-5,few,TRBJ2-7,TGTGCCAGCATGGGGACAGGGCTTTACGAGCAGTACTTC,CASMGTGLYEQYF
-,TRBV10-3,-,TRBJ1-5,TGTGCCATCAGTGACGGGGGGATGGTGAATCAGCCCCAGCATTTT,CAISDGGMVNQPQHF
TRBD2,TRBV4-2,-,TRBJ2-7,TGTGCCAGCAGCCAAGTGGGACTAGCGGGAGACTACGAGCAGTACTTC,CASSQVGLAGDYEQYF
-,TRBV7-3,-,TRBJ2-1,TGTGCCAGCAGCTCCTCCTTCGGGAATGAGCAGTTCTTC,CASSSSFGNEQFF
-,TRBV28,-,TRBJ1-4,TGTGCCAGCAGTTTAGTAGGGGGAAAACTGTTTTTT,CASSLVGGKLFF
-,TRBV7-6,-,TRBJ2-7,TGTGCCAGCAGTCCCTCCGGGACTGGGACCCCCGAGCAGTACTTC,CASSPSGTGTPEQYF
TRBD2,TRBV2,-,TRBJ2-1,TGTGCCAGCAGGGCCGGGACTAGCAGGAGGACCTACAATGAGCAGTTCTTC,CASRAGTSRRTYNEQFF
-,TRBV4-1,once,TRBJ1-6,TGCGCCAGCAGCCAAGACGGTGCAACGAATTCACCCCTCCACTTT,CASSQDGATNSPLHF
TRBD1,TRBV12-3/TRBV12-4,-,TRBJ1-2,TGTGCCAGCAGTTTTGGGACAGGGTCTGGCTACACCTTC,CASSFGTGSGYTF
TRBD1,TRBV18,once,TRBJ2-3,TGTGCCAGCTCACAGGGGACAGGACCCGATACGCAGTATTTT,CASSQGTGPDTQYF
-,TRBV6-4,-,TRBJ2-1,TGTGCCAGCAGTGTTGACCTAGCCTCCTACAATGAGCAGTTCTTC,CASSVDLASYNEQFF
-,TRBV9,-,TRBJ2-7,TGTGCCAGCAGCGTGCGGTTCAGAGGTGACGAGCAGTACTTC,CASSVRFRGDEQYF
TRBD2,TRBV7-2,-,TRBJ2-5,TGTGCCAGCAGCTTAGCGCTTTTAGCGGGAGGGCCGGGGGAGACCCAGTACTTC,CASSLALLAGGPGETQYF
-,TRBV14,once,TRBJ2-3,TGTGCCAGCAGCCTGGTGCGGGATTCGAGTACAGATACGCAGTATTTT,CASSLVRDSSTDTQYF
TRBD1,TRBV7-3,-,TRBJ1-6,TGTGCCAGCAGCCAGGACAGGACAAATTCACCCCTCCACTTT,CASSQDRTNSPLHF
-,TRBV6-5,-,TRBJ1-5,TGTGCCAGCAGTCGCTCGGGGGACAATCAGCCCCAGCATTTT,CASSRSGDNQPQHF
TRBD2,TRBV10-3,-,TRBJ2-7,TGTGCCATCAGTGAGTCGTCTAGCGGGGCAACCTACGAGCAGTACTTC,CAISESSSGATYEQYF
-,TRBV4-1,-,TRBJ2-3,TGCGCCAGCAGCCTGCGGAGAGAGGATACGCAGTATTTT,CASSLRREDTQYF
-,TRBV30,-,TRBJ2-1,TGTGCCTGGAGTGTAAGTGGGAGTCAGTGGAATGAGCAGTTCTTC,CAWSVSGSQWNEQFF
-,TRBV5-1,-,TRBJ2-7,TGCGCCAGCAGCTTGGCCAGGTGGAGCGCAGGGGACCACGAGCAGTACTTC,CASSLARWSAGDHEQYF
-,TRBV4-1,-,TRBJ2-7,TGCGCCAGCAGCCAAGGGCAGGGTTCCTACGAGCAGTACTTC,CASSQGQGSYEQYF
-,TRBV3-1/TRBV3-2,-,TRBJ1-6,TGTGCCAGCAGCCAAGATGATGGGCAAGGCCTCCACTTT,CASSQDDGQGLHF
TRBD2,TRBV5-1,-,TRBJ2-7,TGCGCCAGCAGCTTTAGCGGGAGGTCCCACGAGCAGTACTTC,CASSFSGRSHEQYF
TRBD2,TRBV5-4,once,TRBJ2-2,TGTGCCAGCAGCTCGGGGCCCCTAGCGGGAGGCGGGGAGCTGTTTTTT,CASSSGPLAGGGELFF
-,TRBV10-3,-,TRBJ1-3,TGTGCCATCGCGCCGGGGGACTCTGGAAACACCATATATTTT,CAIAPGDSGNTIYF
-,TRBV29-1,-,TRBJ2-5,TGCAGCGTTGAGATCGGGGGGCGCGGAGAGACCCAGTACTTC,CSVEIGGRGETQYF
TRBD1,TRBV15,-,TRBJ2-7,TGTGCCACCAGCACCCAGGGGGACTCCTACGAGCAGTACTTC,CATSTQGDSYEQYF
TRBD2,TRBV10-2,-,TRBJ2-7,TGCGCCAGCAGTGAGTACCTCGGGACTAGCGGTTACGAGCAGTACTTC,CASSEYLGTSGYEQYF
-,TRBV24-1,-,TRBJ2-7,TGTGCCACCAGTGACCAACAGGGCTCGGGCGGGGAGCAGTACTTC,CATSDQQGSGGEQYF
-,TRBV11-3,-,TRBJ2-7,TGTGCCAGCAGCCAGACAGTCGGACCTGGGGAGCAGTACTTC,CASSQTVGPGEQYF
-,TRBV12-3/TRBV12-4,-,TRBJ2-5,TGTGCCAGCAGTTCCATGGAGACCCAGTACTTC,CASSSMETQYF
TRBD1,TRBV4-1,-,TRBJ2-7,TGCGCCAGCAGCCAAATAACAGGGACAGTGACCTCCTACGAGCAGTACTTC,CASSQITGTVTSYEQYF
TRBD1,TRBV3-1/TRBV3-2,once,TRBJ2-7,TGTGCCAGCAGCAGGGACAGGGGAACCTACGAGCAGTACTTC,CASSRDRGTYEQYF
-,TRBV7-2,-,TRBJ2-3,TGTGCCAGCAGCGCCTCCGAGGTCCCGCAGTATTTT,CASSASEVPQYF
TRBD2,TRBV5-1,-,TRBJ2-1,TGCGCCAGCAGCTTAGGGACTAGCGTCTACAATGAGCAGTTCTTC,CASSLGTSVYNEQFF
TRBD2,TRBV20-1,-,TRBJ2-1,TGCAGTGCTAGTCAAAGGGGTCTAGCGGGAGTGGGTGAGCAGTTCTTC,CSASQRGLAGVGEQFF
TRBD1,TRBV2,-,TRBJ1-2,TGTGCCAGCAGTGATCGGGGGACAGGGGAAGGCTACACCTTC,CASSDRGTGEGYTF
TRBD2,TRBV7-9,-,TRBJ2-7,TGTGCCAGCAGCTTAGGGCCTAGCGGGGGCTACGAGCAGTACTTC,CASSLGPSGGYEQYF
-,TRBV11-2,-,TRBJ2-5,TGTGCCAGCAGCTTAGGAGATCGTGACCAAGAGACCCAGTACTTC,CASSLGDRDQETQYF
TRBD1,TRBV29-1,-,TRBJ2-6,TGCAGCGTCCCGGGACAGAACTCTGGGGCCAACGTCCTGACTTTC,CSVPGQNSGANVLTF
-,TRBV7-2,once,TRBJ2-5,TGTGCCAGCAGCTTTAACCCGGGAGCCGAGGCCCAGTACTTC,CASSFNPGAEAQYF
TRBD1,TRBV2,-,TRBJ2-4,TGTGCCAGCAGTGAGCCACAGGGGGTAAACATTCAGTACTTC,CASSEPQGVNIQYF
TRBD1,TRBV5-1,-,TRBJ1-4,TGCGCCAGCAGCTGGGGAGACAGGGGATTGGGGGAAAAACTGTTTTTT,CASSWGDRGLGEKLFF
-,TRBV3-1/TRBV3-2,-,TRBJ1-1,TGTGCCGTTCGACAGAACACTGAAGCTTTCTTT,CAVRQNTEAFF
TRBD1,TRBV9,-,TRBJ1-3,TGTGCCAGCAGCGTAGCTACAGGGGGCTCTGGAAACACCATATATTTT,CASSVATGGSGNTIYF
-,TRBV10-3,few,TRBJ1-6,TGTGCCATCAGTGAGTCCCGGGGGGGCTCCTATAATTCACCCCTCCACTTT,CAISESRGGSYNSPLHF
-,TRBV3-1/TRBV3-2,once,TRBJ1-5,TGTGCCAGCAGCCCAACGCGAAACCAGCCCCAGCATTTT,CASSPTRNQPQHF
TRBD1,TRBV5-1,-,TRBJ1-5,TGCGCCAGCAGCTTGGAGCCGGGACAGCCACAGCCCCAGCATTTT,CASSLEPGQPQPQHF
-,TRBV12-3/TRBV12-4,few,TRBJ1-5,TGTGCCAGCACCTTATGGGGGGGGCCCCAGCATTTT,CASTLWGGPQHF
-,TRBV21-1,-,TRBJ2-7,TGTGCCAGCAGCTTATGGACAGGCAGTGCACTTATAGTCTACGAGCAGTACTTC,CASSLWTGSALIVYEQYF
TRBD1,TRBV5-1,-,TRBJ2-3,TGCGCCAGCAGCCCTGGGACAGGGGACGGCACAGATACGCAGTATTTT,CASSPGTGDGTDTQYF
TRBD1,TRBV18,-,TRBJ1-6,TGTGCCAGCTCACCGGACAGGAATTCACCCCTCCACTTT,CASSPDRNSPLHF
TRBD1,TRBV6-7,few,TRBJ2-7,TGTGCCAGCAGTCCTCAAGACAGGGCCCAATACGAGCAGTACTTC,CASSPQDRAQYEQYF
TRBD1,TRBV19,once,TRBJ1-2,TGTGCCAGTAGTTCCCTCGACAGGGATCAGGGCTACACCTTC,CASSSLDRDQGYTF
TRBD1,TRBV19,-,TRBJ1-5,TGTGCCAGTAGTCAAAACAGGGGGCGCGGCAATCAGCCCCAGCATTTT,CASSQNRGRGNQPQHF
TRBD2,TRBV28,-,TRBJ2-7,TGTGCCAGCAGTTGGGGGGGAGTCGGCGAGCAGTACTTC,CASSWGGVGEQYF
-,TRBV28,-,TRBJ1-5,TGTGCCAGCAGGAACCCAGGGGACAATCAGCCCCAGCATTTT,CASRNPGDNQPQHF